This TCR beta chain was obtained from a study of blood T cell repertoires in COVID-19. V dropped 3 bases and J dropped 0 bases, with 10 bases sitting between them. The CDR3 has 15 residues. Germline loops: CDR1 SGHAT, CDR2 FQNNGV. TCRdb keeps only in-frame clones here, not all; method: immunoSEQ multiplex PCR. The sample includes hundreds of thousands of clones, 70% to 90% of them seen just once. This clonotype was sampled from a man aged 25-40 years with acute COVID-19. The V and J genes are TRBV11-2 and TRBJ2-3, with D hard to call. The sequenced material came from PBMCs or T cells enriched from blood (not recorded which). CDR3 region: CASSLAASSTDTQYF. Written as DNA, the CDR3 is TGTGCCAGCAGCTTGGCGGCTTCTAGCACAGATACGCAGTATTTT.